These T cell receptor beta chains were read from a single sample in a study of CD8 T cells in ankylosing spondylitis. TCRdb reprocessed the 5' RACE reads with MiXCR, giving one entry per CDR3 protein. The data hold a few hundred thousand distinct CDR3 sequences, with around 24% observed a single time. Specimen: blood, either unsorted or a sorted T cell fraction (not recorded which). Receptor source: a male donor with ankylosing spondylitis. CDR3s include the opening cysteine and the closing phenylalanine or tryptophan.

J gene	V gene	CDR3 protein
TRBJ1-2	TRBV6-6	CGSSEPARYGYTF
TRBJ1-1	TRBV29-1	CSVVGSTNTEAFF
TRBJ2-5	TRBV12-3/TRBV12-4	CASSSTADIQETQYF
TRBJ2-3	TRBV5-4	CASSYGVRQGGADTQYF
TRBJ2-1	TRBV5-1	CASSGARDLSYNEQFF
TRBJ2-2	TRBV6-1	CASSSIRTGTGELFF
TRBJ2-3	TRBV4-2	CASSRIPVADTQYF
TRBJ2-5	TRBV5-1	CASSTGQGVGETQYF
TRBJ1-5	TRBV20-1	CSALDGSNQPQHF
TRBJ2-3	TRBV29-1	CSVERGLGTDTQYF
TRBJ2-1	TRBV21-1	CASSNRLWDEQFF
TRBJ1-1	TRBV28	CASSRDRVRIRAFF
TRBJ1-6	TRBV6-5	CASSYSITGAGSPLHF
TRBJ2-5	TRBV5-1	CASSLAGTKGQETQYF
TRBJ2-3	TRBV4-1	CASSLIAGFTDTQYF
TRBJ2-3	TRBV18	CASSPPGGFAGSNTQYF
TRBJ2-1	TRBV7-3	CASSLGGDEQFF
TRBJ2-7	TRBV5-5	CASSWGLAEGAYEQYF
TRBJ2-3	TRBV9	CASSVVRGWTDTQYF
TRBJ1-1	TRBV14	CASSQDKRLNTEAFF
TRBJ2-2	TRBV5-1	CASSLGGNRRTGELFF
TRBJ1-4	TRBV19	CASSISATNEKLFF
TRBJ2-3	TRBV7-3	CASSLLWGSTDTQYF
TRBJ2-1	TRBV29-1	CSVITTLAGATYNEQFF
TRBJ1-4	TRBV20-1	CSARDRHFNEKLFF
TRBJ2-7	TRBV11-2	CASSLDRLAGGSPHEQYF
TRBJ1-2	TRBV7-9	CASSLAGVDYGYTF
TRBJ2-1	TRBV15	CATNNGGGSIYNEQFF
TRBJ2-7	TRBV12-3/TRBV12-4	CASRLGLAGRYEQYF